This T cell receptor beta chain was recorded in a study of CD8 T cell repertoires and HIV-1 epitope variants. Study in general: T cells were stimulated with Twenty-five Gag and Nef peptides separately. Separate from the cultures, 1M uncultured T cells served as baseline.

Sequencing used immunoSEQ multiplex PCR; TCRdb keeps in-frame clones, though not all of them. The sample carries roughly 6,000 clones, about 61% recorded once. Study-wide results and caveats: Beta chains alone show antigen proliferation, not cytokine profile or function. Most of the nine antigen-specific clonotypes appeared cross-reactive to autologous or escape variants.

As for this clone: Its antigen is unidentified.

V was shortened by 1 base and J by 0 bases, with 3 bases between the two germline ends. CDR1 is LGHNA and CDR2 is YSLEER in the germline V gene. The CDR3 has 13 amino acids. Source material: cultured CD8+ T cells derived from PBMCs. V gene TRBV4-3 combines with J gene TRBJ1-1, with unresolved D. The receptor comes from a male donor with HIV. The DNA for the CDR3 is TGCGCCAGCAGCCAAGGAATGAACACTGAAGCTTTCTTT. It codes for CASSQGMNTEAFF.